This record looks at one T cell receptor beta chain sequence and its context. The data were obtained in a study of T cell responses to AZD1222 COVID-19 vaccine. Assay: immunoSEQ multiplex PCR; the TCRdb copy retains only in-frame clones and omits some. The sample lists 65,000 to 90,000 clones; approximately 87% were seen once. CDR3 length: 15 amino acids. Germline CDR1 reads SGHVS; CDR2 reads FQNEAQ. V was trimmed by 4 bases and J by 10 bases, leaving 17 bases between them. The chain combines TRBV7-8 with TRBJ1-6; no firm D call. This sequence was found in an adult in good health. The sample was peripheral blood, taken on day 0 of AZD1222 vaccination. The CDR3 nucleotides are TGTGCCAGCAGCTACCCCGGGTTAGGGAGGTCACCCCTCCACTTT. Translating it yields CASSYPGLGRSPLHF.